This T cell receptor (beta chain) emerged from a study of cytomegalovirus exposure and HLA in healthy donors. Study results and caveats: In an earlier analysis, most TCR beta V segments were productive about 87% or about 30% of the time. Because they were indistinguishable, some V segments, including TRBV6-2 and TRBV6-3, were excluded. Later on, an analysis showed TCR association rates differing by HLA locus, with DRB1 the most and HLA-C the fewest. Trimming of TCR beta V- and J-genes showed a link, identified in a later analysis, to a missense DCLRE1C variant.

Turning to this clone: Its antigen is currently unknown.

60 Vbeta and 13 Jbeta primers were used in PCR. Clones were read by immunoSEQ multiplex PCR, and TCRdb kept only the in-frame ones, dropping some. Of roughly 100,000 clones detected, around 75% appear once; the ten largest clones hold approximately 1.3%. The CDR3 loop spans 15 amino acids. Trimming removed 1 base from V and 3 bases from J, with 12 bases in between. Germline V gene data show CDR1 as LGHNT and CDR2 as FRNRAP. Sequencing used PBMCs. This chain uses TRBV12-5 with TRBJ2-5; the D is unclear. This sequence was found in a man aged 40-50 years in good health and CMV-seronegative. CDR3 loop: CASGLGWQNEETQYF. CDR3 DNA sequence: TGTGCTAGTGGTTTGGGCTGGCAGAACGAAGAGACCCAGTACTTC.